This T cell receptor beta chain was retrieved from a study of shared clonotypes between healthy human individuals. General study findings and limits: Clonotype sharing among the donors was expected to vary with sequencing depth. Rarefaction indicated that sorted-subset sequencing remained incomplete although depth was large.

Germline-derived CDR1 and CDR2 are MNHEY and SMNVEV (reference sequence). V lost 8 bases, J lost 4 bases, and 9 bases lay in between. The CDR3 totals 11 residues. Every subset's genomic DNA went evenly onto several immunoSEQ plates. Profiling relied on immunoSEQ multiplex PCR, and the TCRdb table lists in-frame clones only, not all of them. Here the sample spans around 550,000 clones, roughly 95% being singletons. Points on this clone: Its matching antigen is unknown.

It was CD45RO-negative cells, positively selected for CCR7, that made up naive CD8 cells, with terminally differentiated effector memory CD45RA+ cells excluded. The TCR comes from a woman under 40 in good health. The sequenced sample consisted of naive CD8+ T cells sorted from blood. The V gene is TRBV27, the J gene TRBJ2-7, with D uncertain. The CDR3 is CASQTAYEQYF. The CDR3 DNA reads TGTGCCAGCCAGACCGCGTACGAGCAGTACTTC.